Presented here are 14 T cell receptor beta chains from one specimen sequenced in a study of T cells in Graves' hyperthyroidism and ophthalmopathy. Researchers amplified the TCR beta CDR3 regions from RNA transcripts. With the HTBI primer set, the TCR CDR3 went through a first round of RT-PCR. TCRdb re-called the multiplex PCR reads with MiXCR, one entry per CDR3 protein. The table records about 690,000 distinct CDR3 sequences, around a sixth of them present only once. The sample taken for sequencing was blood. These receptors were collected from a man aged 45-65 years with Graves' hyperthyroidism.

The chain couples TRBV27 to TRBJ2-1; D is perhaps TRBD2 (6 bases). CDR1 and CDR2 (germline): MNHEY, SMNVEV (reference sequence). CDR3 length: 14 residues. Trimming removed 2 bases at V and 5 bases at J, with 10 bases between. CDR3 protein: CASSLGGIHNEQFF. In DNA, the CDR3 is TGTGCCAGCAGTTTAGGCGGGATACACAATGAGCAGTTCTTC.

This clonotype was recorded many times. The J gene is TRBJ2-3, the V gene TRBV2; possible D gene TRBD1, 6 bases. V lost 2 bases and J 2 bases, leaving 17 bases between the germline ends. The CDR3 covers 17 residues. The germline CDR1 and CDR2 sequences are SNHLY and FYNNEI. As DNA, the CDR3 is TGTGCCAGCAGTGAAACGAACAGGGCTCTCTACACAGATACGCAGTATTTT. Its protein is CASSETNRALYTDTQYF.

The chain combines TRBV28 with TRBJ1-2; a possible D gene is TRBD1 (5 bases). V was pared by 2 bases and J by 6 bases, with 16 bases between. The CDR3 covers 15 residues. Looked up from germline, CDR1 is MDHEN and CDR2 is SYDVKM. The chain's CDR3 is CASSLAGSRRDGYTF. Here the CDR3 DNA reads TGTGCCAGCAGTTTAGCAGGGTCTAGGAGAGATGGCTACACCTTC.

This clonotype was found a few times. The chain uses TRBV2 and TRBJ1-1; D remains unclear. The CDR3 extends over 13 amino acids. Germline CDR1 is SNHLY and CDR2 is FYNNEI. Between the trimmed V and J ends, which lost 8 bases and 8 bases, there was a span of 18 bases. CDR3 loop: CASAFGERLEAFF. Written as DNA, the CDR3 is TGTGCCAGCGCGTTCGGCGAACGCCTAGAAGCTTTCTTT.

This CDR3 reads CATSRDWSEQFF. The CDR3 DNA is TGTGCCACCAGCAGAGATTGGAGCGAGCAGTTCTTC. The chain couples TRBV15 to TRBJ2-1; the D is unclear. CDR3 length: 12 residues. V lost 0 bases to trimming and J lost 10 bases, with 7 bases between them. Germline CDR1 LNHNV, CDR2 YYDKDF (reference sequence).

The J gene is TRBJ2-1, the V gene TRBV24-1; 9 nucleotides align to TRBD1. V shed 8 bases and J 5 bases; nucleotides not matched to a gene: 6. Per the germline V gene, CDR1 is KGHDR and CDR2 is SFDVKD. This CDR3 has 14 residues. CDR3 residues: CATKNRGLDNEQFF. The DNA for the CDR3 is TGTGCCACCAAAAACAGGGGGCTTGACAATGAGCAGTTCTTC.

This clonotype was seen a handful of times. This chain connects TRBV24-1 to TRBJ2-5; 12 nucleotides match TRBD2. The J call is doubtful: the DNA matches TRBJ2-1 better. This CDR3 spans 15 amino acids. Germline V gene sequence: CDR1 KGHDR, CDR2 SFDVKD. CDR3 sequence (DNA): TGTGCCACCAGTGATACGACTAGCGGGAGTCGACCCCAGTTCTTC. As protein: CATSDTTSGSRPQFF.

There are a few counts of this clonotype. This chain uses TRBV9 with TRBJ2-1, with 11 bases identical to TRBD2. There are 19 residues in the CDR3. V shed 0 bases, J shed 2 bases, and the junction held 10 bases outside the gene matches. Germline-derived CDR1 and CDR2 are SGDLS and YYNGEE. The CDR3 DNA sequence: TGTGCCAGCAGCGTAGGGCAGGGGACTAGCGGAGACCCCTACAATGAGCAGTTCTTC. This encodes CASSVGQGTSGDPYNEQFF.

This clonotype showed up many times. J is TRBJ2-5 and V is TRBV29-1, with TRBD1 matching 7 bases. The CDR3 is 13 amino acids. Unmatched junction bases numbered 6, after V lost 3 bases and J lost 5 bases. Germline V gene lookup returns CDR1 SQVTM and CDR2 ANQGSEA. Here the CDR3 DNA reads TGCAGCGTTGAGTCAAGGGGGCGGGAGACCCAGTACTTC. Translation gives CSVESRGRETQYF.

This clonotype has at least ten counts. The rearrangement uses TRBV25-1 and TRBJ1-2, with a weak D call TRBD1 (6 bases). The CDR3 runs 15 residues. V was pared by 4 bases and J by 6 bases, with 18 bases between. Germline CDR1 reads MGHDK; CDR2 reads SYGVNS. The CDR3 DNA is TGTGCCAGCAGTGGAACGGGGGCTGTCCCTAATGGCTACACCTTC. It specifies CASSGTGAVPNGYTF.

The CDR3 nucleotides read TGTGCCAACATGGATCGACAGCAATTCCAAGAGACCCAGTACTTC. Protein sequence: CANMDRQQFQETQYF. The rearrangement joins TRBV28 to TRBJ2-5, with D possibly being TRBD1 (5 bases). Germline CDR1 MDHEN, CDR2 SYDVKM. The CDR3 is 15 residues long. V gave up 10 bases and J gave up 1 base, with 19 bases separating them.

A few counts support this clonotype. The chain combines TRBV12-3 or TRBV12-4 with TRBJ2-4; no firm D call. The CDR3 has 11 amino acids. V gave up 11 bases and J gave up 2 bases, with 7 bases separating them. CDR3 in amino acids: CAVKTKNIQYF. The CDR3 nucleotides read TGTGCCGTTAAGACCAAAAACATTCAGTACTTC.

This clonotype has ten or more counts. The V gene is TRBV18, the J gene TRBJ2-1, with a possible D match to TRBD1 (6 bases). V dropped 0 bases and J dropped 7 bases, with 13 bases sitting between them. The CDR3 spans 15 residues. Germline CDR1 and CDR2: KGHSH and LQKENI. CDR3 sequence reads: CASSPPSSRGNEQFF. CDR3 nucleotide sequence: TGTGCCAGCTCACCACCGAGTAGCAGGGGTAATGAGCAGTTCTTC.

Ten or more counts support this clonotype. The DNA of the CDR3 is TGTGCCAGCAGTTTGGGACAGCCGGGGGAAAAACTGTTTTTT. As protein: CASSLGQPGEKLFF. The chain uses TRBV6-5 and TRBJ1-4; 7 bases line up with TRBD1. Germline V CDR1 and CDR2: MNHEY, SVGAGI. With V trimmed by 4 bases and J by 8 bases, 7 bases remained unmatched. The CDR3 runs 14 residues.